This T cell receptor beta chain was retrieved from a study of T cell responses to AZD1222 COVID-19 vaccine. Here immunoSEQ multiplex PCR was the method, and the copy in TCRdb shows in-frame clones only, minus some. The table shows over 130,000 clones, with around 93% occurring only once. The CDR3 totals 14 residues. CDR1 is SGHNT, CDR2 YYREEE, per germline (reference sequence). V lost 2 bases and J lost 0; bases outside the gene matches: 1. This chain connects TRBV5-4 to TRBJ2-7, with TRBD2 matching over 8 bases. The sequencing here drew on peripheral blood, taken on day 0 of AZD1222 vaccination. This clonotype was sampled from an adult in good health. Here the CDR3 reads CASSLSGSSYEQYF. CDR3 nucleotides: TGTGCCAGCAGCTTAAGCGGGAGCTCCTACGAGCAGTACTTC.